Below, 29 T cell receptor beta chains from the same sample are listed, as sequenced in a study of blood T cell repertoires in COVID-19. The repertoire was sequenced with immunoSEQ multiplex PCR; TCRdb's copy has only in-frame clones and lacks some. This table holds about 170,000 clones, about 83% found once. The sequencing input was PBMCs or T cells enriched from blood (not recorded which). Every receptor here comes from a woman aged 45-59 years in a cohort exposed to, infected with or recovered from COVID-19 (not recorded which).

The CDR3 DNA is TGTGCCAGCAGCTTAGGGGCGGGAGGAGCAGATACGCAGTATTTT. Encoded protein: CASSLGAGGADTQYF. V gene TRBV7-9 combines with J gene TRBJ2-3; 8 bases agree with TRBD2. The CDR3 sequence is 15 residues long. J gave up 4 bases and V 1 base, and 4 bases lay outside the gene matches. Germline V gene sequence: CDR1 SEHNR, CDR2 FQNEAQ (reference sequence). The full variable domain, rest sourced from reference TRBV7-9 and TRBJ2-3, is DTGVSQNPRHKITKRGQNVTFRCDPISEHNRLYWYRQTLGQGPEFLTYFQNEAQLEKSRLLSDRFSAERPKGSFSTLEIQRTEQGDSAMYLCASSLGAGGADTQYFGPGTRLTVL.

The rearrangement joins TRBV30 to TRBJ2-3; possibly TRBD1 for D (5 bases). V was trimmed by 3 bases and J by 2 bases, leaving 9 bases between them. The CDR3 has 13 amino acids. The germline CDR1 and CDR2 sequences are GTSNPN and SVGIG (reference sequence). The CDR3 loop reads CAWRNRSTDTQYF. The CDR3 region has the DNA TGTGCCTGGAGGAACAGGTCCACAGATACGCAGTATTTT.

The chain links TRBV7-6 to TRBJ1-6; 9 bases are a match to TRBD1. Germline CDR1 reads SGHVS; CDR2 reads FNYEAQ. V dropped 5 bases and J dropped 16; count of bases not matched to a gene: 12. CDR3 length equals 14 residues. In nucleotides, the CDR3 is TGTGCCAGCAGCGATGGACAGGGGCCCCGGCGGCTCCACTTT. Translated, it gives CASSDGQGPRRLHF.

A remark on this clone: One end of the junction fails to match germline, which may point to a read error. This rearrangement joins TRBV15 to TRBJ2-1, with TRBD2 matching 11 bases. Germline V gene lookup returns CDR1 LNHNV and CDR2 YYDKDF (reference sequence). This CDR3 is 15 amino acids long. The CDR3: CATSRDRTSGGLRIF. The CDR3 DNA sequence: TGTGCCACCAGCAGAGATCGCACTAGCGGGGGACTTAGAATCTTC.

This chain links TRBV7-3 with TRBJ2-1; D is unresolved. This CDR3 comprises 14 residues. Trimming stripped 5 bases from V and 8 bases from J, with 16 bases between. Per the germline V gene, CDR1 is SGHTA and CDR2 is FQGTGA. In DNA form, the CDR3 reads TGTGCCAGCAGCCCCGTCGGCTCGAGGTATGAGCAGTTCTTC. It translates to CASSPVGSRYEQFF.

V gene TRBV2 combines with J gene TRBJ2-2, with 8 bases aligning to TRBD2. Trimming removed 8 bases from V and 7 bases from J; junction bases left unmatched: 9. CDR1 is SNHLY and CDR2 is FYNNEI in the germline V gene. CDR3 size: 14 residues. The CDR3 reads CASSSAGGVGELFF. The CDR3 DNA reads as TGTGCCAGCTCCTCGGCGGGAGGAGTCGGGGAGCTGTTTTTT.

The chain is built from TRBV5-1 and TRBJ1-3, with 9 bases matching TRBD1. The germline V gene has CDR1 SGHRS and CDR2 YFSETQ. This CDR3 spans 16 amino acids. The V gene end was trimmed by 0 bases and the J gene end by 3 bases; junction bases not matched to a gene: 4. CDR3 coding DNA: TGCGCCAGCAGCTTGGCCGGGACAGGGCTTGGAAACACCATATATTTT. Protein sequence: CASSLAGTGLGNTIYF.

This chain connects TRBV5-6 to TRBJ2-6, with D possibly matching TRBD1 (6 bases). This CDR3 is 17 amino acids long. Germline V CDR1 and CDR2: SGHDT, YYEEEE. The V and J ends lost 4 bases and 12 bases respectively, with 26 bases between them. CDR3 sequence (DNA): TGTGCCAGCAGCCGACTACGACAGGCTTTGCGGCGAAGCGTCCTGACTTTC. Residues: CASSRLRQALRRSVLTF.

V gene TRBV11-2 combines with J gene TRBJ2-2; D not resolved. The CDR3 totals 15 residues. Germline loops: CDR1 SGHAT, CDR2 FQNNGV. Trimming cost V 5 bases and J 4 bases, with 14 bases left between them. The DNA of the CDR3 is TGTGCCAGCAGCCCCTTCGTTCAGGCCACCGGGGAGCTGTTTTTT. Translation: CASSPFVQATGELFF.

This chain links TRBV30 with TRBJ1-6, with D possibly TRBD1 on 5 matching bases. Germline CDR1 is GTSNPN and CDR2 is SVGIG (reference sequence). V was pared by 4 bases and J by 7 bases, with 17 bases between. This CDR3 has 15 amino acids. CDR3 amino acids: CAWTGIGLGNSPLHF. The CDR3 DNA reads as TGTGCCTGGACAGGGATCGGTCTCGGGAATTCACCCCTCCACTTT.

In this sample, this clone turned up once. This chain connects TRBV7-3 to TRBJ2-1; 10 bases align to TRBD2. Looked up from germline, CDR1 is SGHTA and CDR2 is FQGTGA. This CDR3 contains 18 residues. Trimming at V came to 4 bases and at J to 2 bases, leaving 11 bases not matched to a gene. CDR3 DNA: TGTGCCAGCAGCTCCAGGGGAGCGGGGGGGCTTACCTACAATGAGCAGTTCTTC. Translating gives CASSSRGAGGLTYNEQFF.

The V and J genes are TRBV5-4 and TRBJ2-7; 7 nucleotides align to TRBD1. V shed 2 bases, J shed 1 base, and the junction held 6 bases outside the gene matches. CDR3 length: 15 residues. Germline CDR1 and CDR2: SGHNT and YYREEE (reference sequence). The CDR3 is CASSLSGTESYEQYF. The CDR3 DNA sequence: TGTGCCAGCAGCTTATCCGGGACAGAGTCCTACGAGCAGTACTTC.

CDR3 in DNA: TGTGCCAGCAGACCCGCCAGGGGGCCTTACGAGCAGTACTTC. Translating gives CASRPARGPYEQYF. V gene TRBV7-4 combines with J gene TRBJ2-7, with 8 bases fitting TRBD1. J gave up 4 bases and V 6 bases, and 8 bases lay outside the gene matches. Germline V gene data show CDR1 as SGHVT and CDR2 as SQSDAQ. This CDR3 region has 14 residues.

This clone was seen ten or more times. The chain combines TRBV28 with TRBJ1-5; TRBD1 might be the D (5 bases). The CDR3 covers 13 residues. The V gene lost 10 bases and the J gene lost 1 base, with 11 bases spanning the gap. CDR1 and CDR2 from the germline V gene are MDHEN and SYDVKM. CDR3 sequence reads: CATDSQSNQPQHF. The CDR3, as DNA: TGTGCCACAGACAGTCAAAGCAATCAGCCCCAGCATTTT. The full variable domain, rest sourced from reference TRBV28 and TRBJ1-5, is DVKVTQSSRYLVKRTGEKVFLECVQDMDHENMFWYRQDPGLGLRLIYFSYDVKMKEKGDIPEGYSVSREKKERFSLILESASTNQTSMYLCATDSQSNQPQHFGDGTRLSIL.

The V and J genes are TRBV24-1 and TRBJ2-2; 8 nucleotides agree with TRBD2. V lost 3 bases to trimming and J lost 3 bases; unmatched junction nucleotides: 14. The CDR3 sequence is 19 residues long. Germline assignment: CDR1 KGHDR and CDR2 SFDVKD. Here the CDR3 DNA reads TGTGCCACCAGTGATCCAACTTTGGGGGCGGGGGGCGACACCGGGGAGCTGTTTTTT. It translates to CATSDPTLGAGGDTGELFF.

The chain joins TRBV27 to TRBJ1-6; 9 bases agree with TRBD1. Trimming at V came to 7 bases and at J to 8 bases, leaving 15 bases not matched to a gene. There are 17 residues in the CDR3. Germline V gives CDR1 MNHEY, CDR2 SMNVEV (reference sequence). CDR3 nucleotide sequence: TGTGCCAGCAACCATTACCCGGGACAGGGAGGGGATTCACCCCTCCACTTT. Translated, it gives CASNHYPGQGGDSPLHF.

Concerning this clone itself: At one end, the junction sequence differs from germline, possibly due to a read error. The chain is built from TRBV6-5 and TRBJ1-3; D gene ambiguous. Germline V gene data show CDR1 as MNHEY and CDR2 as SVGAGI. This CDR3 spans 14 amino acids. CDR3 in amino acids: CASSYYARGSTIYF. The CDR3 nucleotides are TGTGCCAGCAGTTACTACGCCCGAGGAAGCACCATATATTTT.

This chain links TRBV19 with TRBJ1-2; weak D call: TRBD1 (5 bases). The CDR3 covers 13 residues. Germline V lookup: CDR1 LNHDA, CDR2 SQIVND (reference sequence). The germline V and J ends were trimmed by 7 bases and 5 bases, with 14 bases remaining between them. The CDR3 bases are TGTGCCAGTACATACCGCGGGGGATATGGCTACACCTTC. Protein: CASTYRGGYGYTF.

This clone was seen just once. This rearrangement joins TRBV12-3 or TRBV12-4 to TRBJ2-1; tentatively, D is TRBD1 (5 bases). Trimming removed 3 bases from V and 4 bases from J, with 7 bases in between. The CDR3 totals 13 residues. The chain's CDR3 is CASSFTGYNEQFF. The CDR3 region has the DNA TGTGCCAGCAGTTTTACAGGTTACAATGAGCAGTTCTTC.

This sequence joins TRBV7-8 and TRBJ1-4, with D uncertain. Germline CDR1 reads SGHVS; CDR2 reads FQNEAQ. Trimming cost V 1 base and J 7 bases, with 13 bases left between them. The CDR3 is 15 amino acids. This CDR3 reads CASSLVLGEGEKLFF. The CDR3 DNA is TGTGCCAGCAGCTTAGTTCTCGGTGAGGGTGAAAAACTGTTTTTT.

The chain combines TRBV12-3 or TRBV12-4 with TRBJ1-2; 7 nucleotides agree with TRBD1. This CDR3 contains 13 residues. Trimming took 5 bases from V and 4 from J; bases not matched to a gene: 4. The CDR3 DNA is TGTGCCAGCAGTAGGGACAGCTCCTATGGCTACACCTTC. It is translated as CASSRDSSYGYTF.

This clone was observed a few times. The chain combines TRBV15 with TRBJ2-1, with 12 nucleotides matching TRBD2. Germline CDR1 LNHNV, CDR2 YYDKDF (reference sequence). This CDR3 is 15 amino acids long. V gave up 6 bases and J gave up 5 bases; unmatched junction bases: 5. This CDR3 is CATRNGLAGNNEQFF. The CDR3 nucleotides are TGTGCCACCAGAAACGGACTAGCGGGAAACAATGAGCAGTTCTTC.

J is TRBJ2-4 and V is TRBV28; D is uncertain. V was pared by 7 bases and J by 2 bases, with 9 bases between. The length of the CDR3 is 13 residues. Germline V gives CDR1 MDHEN, CDR2 SYDVKM. In nucleotides, the CDR3 is TGTGCCAGCATCTCGGAGACCAAAAACATTCAGTACTTC. This gives the protein CASISETKNIQYF.

This chain links TRBV28 with TRBJ2-5, with 9 bases fitting TRBD1. The germline V gene encodes CDR1 MDHEN and CDR2 SYDVKM. Trimming cost V 6 bases and J 4 bases; bases outside gene matches: 12. This CDR3 has 16 amino acids. CDR3 in amino acids: CASSTTGQGLGETQYF. The CDR3 coding sequence is TGTGCCAGCAGCACGACCGGACAGGGGTTGGGAGAGACCCAGTACTTC.

This sequence joins TRBV11-2 and TRBJ2-7; 9 bases are shared with TRBD2. V lost 1 base and J lost 5; bases outside the gene matches: 6. This CDR3 region has 15 residues. CDR1 is SGHAT and CDR2 is FQNNGV in the germline V gene. As DNA, the CDR3 is TGTGCCAGCAGCTTAGGGGGCGGGAGGGTCGACGAGCAGTACTTC. This sequence encodes CASSLGGGRVDEQYF.

V is TRBV6-4 and J is TRBJ2-1, with 8 bases lining up with TRBD2. Germline-derived CDR1 and CDR2 are MRHNA and SNTAGT. This CDR3 region has 17 residues. With V trimmed by 0 bases and J by 7 bases, 11 bases remained unmatched. CDR3 sequence reads: CASSDSPLSGSRNEQFF. Here the CDR3 DNA reads TGTGCCAGCAGTGACTCTCCCTTAAGCGGGAGTCGGAATGAGCAGTTCTTC.

The rearrangement links TRBV4-1 to TRBJ1-1, with D possibly matching TRBD1 (5 bases). The CDR3 covers 18 residues. Trimming took 0 bases from V and 0 from J, leaving 17 bases between them. From germline, CDR1 is MGHRA and CDR2 YSYEKL. CDR3 sequence (DNA): TGCGCCAGCAGCCAAGAGGACAACCTTAAACTTATGAACACTGAAGCTTTCTTT. It specifies CASSQEDNLKLMNTEAFF.

This chain links TRBV7-3 with TRBJ1-1; 7 positions match TRBD1. The V segment lost 5 bases and the J segment 2 bases; nucleotides outside the gene matches: 5. The germline V gene encodes CDR1 SGHTA and CDR2 FQGTGA. This CDR3 has 14 residues. The CDR3 DNA sequence: TGTGCCAGCAGCCCCGGGACAGCCAACACTGAAGCTTTCTTT. Protein: CASSPGTANTEAFF.

The chain combines TRBV5-1 with TRBJ1-4; maybe TRBD1 (6 bases). CDR1 and CDR2 from the germline V gene are SGHRS and YFSETQ. V was shortened by 2 bases and J by 3 bases, with 8 bases between the two germline ends. The CDR3 has 14 amino acids. The CDR3 region is CASSLQGPNEKLFF. The CDR3 coding sequence is TGCGCCAGCAGCTTACAGGGCCCTAATGAAAAACTGTTTTTT.